The clone carrying this T cell receptor (beta chain) was seen a handful of times. Its antigen remains unidentified. Using its own MiXCR run on the RT-PCR reads, TCRdb lists one record per CDR3 protein. Of about 800,000 distinct CDR3 sequences in the sample, 21% were seen once. This CDR3 spans 13 amino acids. V lost 10 bases, J lost 1 base, and 5 bases stayed unmatched. This record belongs to a study of response to subunit inactivated influenza vaccine. Whole-study results and caveats: Each seasonal influenza vaccination recruits few new T cells, the authors suggested.

This receptor was obtained from a man aged 50 or older who received an inactivated influenza vaccine. The input for sequencing was PBMCs from blood, taken more than 4 days after vaccination. V is TRBV12-3 or TRBV12-4 and J is TRBJ2-5, with 8 bases that match TRBD2. The CDR3 DNA reads as TGTGCCACCTCGGGGGGGATCCAAGAGACCCAGTACTTC. It yields the protein CATSGGIQETQYF.